The next 21 T cell receptor beta chains were all read from a single sample in a study of long-term antiretroviral therapy in people with HIV. Sequencing relied on immunoSEQ assay v3.0, run at survey level. Repertoires were generated with immunoSEQ multiplex PCR, while TCRdb's copy carries only in-frame clones and drops some. The sample lists some 10,000 clones; around 80% were seen once. The sequencing used unsorted PBMCs, collected less than 7.5 years after starting antiretroviral therapy. These receptors all come from a man aged 50 to 60 with HIV.

This clone is a singleton in its sample. V gene TRBV27 combines with J gene TRBJ1-6; 7 positions match TRBD1. CDR1 is MNHEY, CDR2 SMNVEV, per germline (reference sequence). The CDR3 loop spans 15 amino acids. V gave up 6 bases and J gave up 8 bases; unmatched junction bases: 10. In DNA, the CDR3 is TGTGCCAGCAGGCCTAGACAGGGATCGTATTCACCCCTCCACTTT. It translates to CASRPRQGSYSPLHF.

V is TRBV10-3 and J is TRBJ2-4; the D is unclear. The CDR3 totals 15 residues. The V end lost 0 bases, the J end lost 3 bases, and 9 bases lay between the germline ends. Germline-derived CDR1 and CDR2 are ENHRY and SYGVKD. This chain's CDR3 is CAISESEGIKNIQYF. CDR3 sequence (DNA): TGTGCCATCAGTGAGTCAGAAGGGATCAAAAACATTCAGTACTTC.

This chain links TRBV7-9 with TRBJ1-4; the D gene is possibly TRBD1 (5 bases). This CDR3 is built from 14 residues. Germline V gives CDR1 SEHNR, CDR2 FQNEAQ (reference sequence). The ends were cut back, 5 bases at V and 6 bases at J, with 13 bases in the middle. The chain's CDR3 is CASSPSGDHEKLFF. CDR3 nucleotide sequence: TGTGCCAGCAGCCCATCCGGGGACCATGAAAAACTGTTTTTT.

This clone appeared a single time. This chain connects TRBV7-9 to TRBJ1-1; no clear D. Looked up from germline, CDR1 is SEHNR and CDR2 is FQNEAQ (reference sequence). CDR3 length: 13 residues. Deletions cut 0 bases from V and 1 base from J, with 3 bases between. CDR3 nucleotide sequence: TGTGCCAGCAGCTTAGCGAAGAACACTGAAGCTTTCTTT. This gives the protein CASSLAKNTEAFF.

The genes are TRBV27 and TRBJ1-1; 10 bases fit TRBD1. The CDR3 spans 15 residues. V dropped 6 bases and J dropped 5; count of bases not matched to a gene: 9. Germline values: CDR1 MNHEY, CDR2 SMNVEV (reference sequence). The CDR3 sequence is CASSPRQGARTEAFF. CDR3 DNA: TGTGCCAGCAGCCCCCGACAGGGGGCTCGAACTGAAGCTTTCTTT.

The chain couples TRBV9 to TRBJ1-1; D gene ambiguous. Germline lookup yields CDR1 SGDLS and CDR2 YYNGEE. Trimming took off 3 bases at V and 4 bases at J, with 13 bases between the two ends. This CDR3 contains 14 residues. CDR3 sequence: CASSAVPGGTEAFF. The CDR3 nucleotides are TGTGCCAGCAGCGCCGTCCCCGGTGGCACTGAAGCTTTCTTT.

The chain couples TRBV27 to TRBJ2-1; D remains ambiguous. The CDR3 length is 11 residues. Germline CDR1 MNHEY, CDR2 SMNVEV (reference sequence). The ends were cut back, 3 bases at V and 6 bases at J, with 3 bases in the middle. CDR3 protein: CASSFANEQFF. CDR3 in DNA: TGTGCCAGCAGTTTCGCCAATGAGCAGTTCTTC.

The V call is TRBV25-1, the J call TRBJ1-1; possible D gene TRBD1, 5 bases. V lost 0 bases to trimming and J lost 5 bases, with 16 bases between them. Per the germline V gene, CDR1 is MGHDK and CDR2 is SYGVNS. The CDR3 runs to 16 residues. CDR3 bases: TGTGCCAGCAGTGAATATGTAGACCTTGGGGGGACTGAAGCTTTCTTT. Translating gives CASSEYVDLGGTEAFF.

The chain employs TRBV4-1 and TRBJ1-4, with D perhaps matching TRBD1 (5 bases). The CDR3 runs 15 residues. The germline V gene has CDR1 MGHRA and CDR2 YSYEKL. The germline V and J ends were trimmed by 11 bases and 5 bases, with 21 bases remaining between them. Here the CDR3 reads CASSRVAQLNEKLFF. DNA of the CDR3: TGCGCCTCCAGCAGGGTGGCACAACTGAATGAAAAACTGTTTTTT.

The CDR3 here is CASSQPPGGTDTQYF. The CDR3, as DNA: TGCGCCAGCAGCCAGCCTCCGGGGGGCACAGATACGCAGTATTTT. V gene TRBV4-1 combines with J gene TRBJ2-3, with D possibly matching TRBD2 (6 bases). CDR3 size: 15 residues. V was cut by 3 bases and J by 1 base, with 11 bases left in between. CDR1 and CDR2 from the germline V gene are MGHRA and YSYEKL.

The rearrangement joins TRBV19 to TRBJ1-1; 10 bases fit TRBD1. The junction had 9 bases not matched to a gene; V was cut back by 5 bases and J by 3 bases. The length of the CDR3 is 16 residues. Germline assignment: CDR1 LNHDA and CDR2 SQIVND (reference sequence). For the CDR3, the DNA is TGTGCCAGTAGTGCGAGGACAGGGGGAAGGCACACTGAAGCTTTCTTT. Its protein is CASSARTGGRHTEAFF.

The chain employs TRBV20-1 and TRBJ2-1, with D possibly TRBD1 on 6 matching bases. This CDR3 contains 11 residues. Trimming removed 6 bases from V and 8 bases from J, with 11 bases in between. In germline, CDR1 is DFQATT, CDR2 SNEGSKA (reference sequence). CDR3 region: CSAPEGDEQFF. CDR3 DNA: TGCAGTGCCCCCGAGGGGGATGAGCAGTTCTTC.

This chain links TRBV28 with TRBJ1-6; D is ambiguous. The ends were cut back, 4 bases at V and 0 bases at J, with 10 bases in the middle. This CDR3 is built from 16 residues. Germline-derived CDR1 and CDR2 are MDHEN and SYDVKM. The CDR3, as DNA: TGTGCCAGCAGTTGGCCCGAGAGCTCCTATAATTCACCCCTCCACTTT. Protein sequence: CASSWPESSYNSPLHF. Variable domain in full (rest from reference TRBV28 and TRBJ1-6): DVKVTQSSRYLVKRTGEKVFLECVQDMDHENMFWYRQDPGLGLRLIYFSYDVKMKEKGDIPEGYSVSREKKERFSLILESASTNQTSMYLCASSWPESSYNSPLHFGNGTRLTVT.

CDR3 coding DNA: TGTGCCAGCAGCCTTCGGGACTTTTACCACGAGCAGTACTTC. As protein: CASSLRDFYHEQYF. The V and J genes are TRBV5-5 and TRBJ2-7; a possible D gene is TRBD2 (6 bases). Trimming shortened V by 4 bases and J by 5 bases, and 16 bases separated the two germline ends. The CDR3 covers 14 residues. The germline V gene encodes CDR1 SGHKS and CDR2 YYEKEE (reference sequence).

This clone appeared once. V is TRBV19 and J is TRBJ1-1; D gene unclear. This CDR3 contains 13 residues. V dropped 2 bases and J dropped 1 base, with 5 bases sitting between them. Germline V lookup: CDR1 LNHDA, CDR2 SQIVND (reference sequence). The CDR3 spells CASSIQTNTEAFF. CDR3 nucleotides: TGTGCCAGTAGTATACAGACGAACACTGAAGCTTTCTTT. The whole variable domain, remainder taken from reference TRBV19 and TRBJ1-1, is DGGITQSPKYLFRKEGQNVTLSCEQNLNHDAMYWYRQDPGQGLRLIYYSQIVNDFQKGDIAEGYSVSREKKESFPLTVTSAQKNPTAFYLCASSIQTNTEAFFGQGTRLTVV.

This sequence joins TRBV18 and TRBJ1-4; 8 bases agree with TRBD1. Per germline, CDR1 KGHSH and CDR2 LQKENI. With V trimmed by 0 bases and J by 8 bases, 11 bases remained unmatched. The CDR3 spans 17 residues. The CDR3 here is CASSPPLGQGAGEKLFF. In nucleotides, the CDR3 is TGTGCCAGCTCACCACCGCTCGGGCAGGGGGCAGGAGAAAAACTGTTTTTT.

The chain uses TRBV19 and TRBJ1-1; D uncertain. Deletions cut 5 bases from V and 1 base from J, with 17 bases between. The CDR3 has 16 residues. Germline V CDR1 and CDR2: LNHDA, SQIVND (reference sequence). As DNA, the CDR3 is TGTGCCAGTAGTCCCCTCGCGTGGGCAGGGAACACTGAAGCTTTCTTT. The encoded protein is CASSPLAWAGNTEAFF.

The chain joins TRBV5-6 to TRBJ1-2; TRBD1 matches 8 bases. Germline V gene sequence: CDR1 SGHDT, CDR2 YYEEEE. With 0 bases clipped from V and 1 base from J, the junction kept 2 bases outside the gene matches. This CDR3 is built from 15 residues. CDR3 sequence (DNA): TGTGCCAGCAGCTTGGTGGGACAGGTTAACTATGGCTACACCTTC. This sequence encodes CASSLVGQVNYGYTF.

The chain recombines TRBV6-5 with TRBJ2-7; TRBD1 matches at 7 bases. The germline V gene encodes CDR1 MNHEY and CDR2 SVGAGI. The CDR3 runs to 15 residues. The J segment lost 4 bases and the V segment lost 2 bases, leaving 8 bases of the junction unmatched. This CDR3 reads CASSYRTGFYYEQYF. Written as DNA, the CDR3 is TGTGCCAGCAGTTACAGGACAGGTTTCTATTACGAGCAGTACTTC.

This chain links TRBV9 with TRBJ2-5; no clear D. Trimming took 0 bases from V and 5 from J, leaving 5 bases between them. Per the germline V gene, CDR1 is SGDLS and CDR2 is YYNGEE. This CDR3 comprises 12 residues. CDR3 amino acids: CASSVGDETQYF. The CDR3 DNA sequence: TGTGCCAGCAGCGTAGGGGATGAGACCCAGTACTTC.

This clone has just a few counts. The V and J genes are TRBV13 and TRBJ1-6; 7 nucleotides match TRBD1. Looked up from germline, CDR1 is PRHDT and CDR2 is FYEKMQ (reference sequence). Trimming took 5 bases from V and 0 from J; bases not matched to a gene: 4. The CDR3 is 16 residues long. This CDR3 reads CASSPDRSSYNSPLHF. CDR3 nucleotide sequence: TGTGCCAGCAGCCCGGACAGGAGCTCCTATAATTCACCCCTCCACTTT.